The text below deals with one TCR beta chain. Its target is unknown. This entry belongs to a study of CD8+ T cells in alopecia areata. Overall study results and limits: It was lesional scalp, especially alopecia totalis/universalis, that showed higher clonality than normal scalp. With patients, TCR sharing proved less clear than in mice, a difference possibly related to HLA.

CDR1 and CDR2 (germline): ENHRY, SYGVKD. V lost 10 bases, J lost 3 bases, and 11 bases stayed unmatched. The CDR3 extends over 15 amino acids. Documented treatment: oral pan-JAK inhibitor, 5-10 mg twice daily. Sequencing templates came from extracted RNA that was reverse transcribed into cDNA. Only in-frame clones appear in the TCRdb table, and some are missing; sequencing was by immunoSEQ multiplex PCR. The repertoire holds some 220,000 clones, with more than 45% as singletons. The TCR originated in a human donor with alopecia areata. The chain has TRBV10-3 and TRBJ2-2, with TRBD1 matching over 7 bases. The specimen was CD4+ T cells sorted from blood, collected at week 4, from a patient treated with tofacitinib. The CDR3 protein is CASTSGTEYTGELFF. As DNA, the CDR3 is TGTGCCAGCACTTCCGGGACAGAGTACACCGGGGAGCTGTTTTTT.